Below, 14 T cell receptor beta chains from the same sample are listed, as sequenced in a study of cytomegalovirus exposure and HLA in healthy donors. Clones were sequenced by immunoSEQ multiplex PCR, and TCRdb holds only the in-frame ones, with some missing. The sample holds some 76,000 clones, approximately 95% seen once. Sequenced material: PBMCs. All receptors derive from a young woman in good health and CMV-seronegative.

The genes are TRBV5-6 and TRBJ2-1; the D gene is possibly TRBD1 (6 bases). The germline gives CDR1 SGHDT, CDR2 YYEEEE. Trimming took 4 bases from V and 1 from J, leaving 18 bases between them. CDR3 size: 17 residues. The CDR3 DNA is TGTGCCAGCAGCCCCTCCCAGGGGCCCCTATCCTACAATGAGCAGTTCTTC. Protein sequence: CASSPSQGPLSYNEQFF.

The V call is TRBV30, the J call TRBJ1-1; D unclear. V was cut by 2 bases and J by 4 bases, with 8 bases left in between. This CDR3 contains 12 residues. Germline CDR1 is GTSNPN and CDR2 is SVGIG (reference sequence). The CDR3 DNA sequence: TGTGCCTGGAGTCCCCCGGGCACTGAAGCTTTCTTT. Translation: CAWSPPGTEAFF.

This chain joins TRBV4-1 and TRBJ1-2; TRBD1 matches 8 bases. The CDR3 extends over 15 amino acids. J lost 2 bases, V lost 4 bases, and 6 bases had no gene match. Germline CDR1 and CDR2: MGHRA and YSYEKL. The CDR3 nucleotides read TGCGCCAGCAGCCCGGGACAGGTTAAGAACTATGGCTACACCTTC. Protein sequence: CASSPGQVKNYGYTF.

The V and J genes are TRBV27 and TRBJ2-3; D is uncertain. Looked up from germline, CDR1 is MNHEY and CDR2 is SMNVEV (reference sequence). V dropped 3 bases and J dropped 3 bases, with 13 bases sitting between them. This CDR3 comprises 15 residues. CDR3 protein: CASSFATRKTDTQYF. CDR3 in DNA: TGTGCCAGCAGTTTTGCGACGAGGAAGACAGATACGCAGTATTTT.

This sequence joins TRBV19 and TRBJ2-7, with a tentative D call TRBD2 (6 bases). Germline CDR1 reads LNHDA; CDR2 reads SQIVND (reference sequence). The CDR3 totals 13 residues. Trimming removed 5 bases from V and 0 bases from J, with 8 bases in between. This CDR3 is CASSWRDSYEQYF. The CDR3, as DNA: TGTGCCAGTAGTTGGCGGGACTCCTACGAGCAGTACTTC.

The chain uses TRBV6-4 and TRBJ2-6, with 8 positions matching TRBD2. The V gene end was trimmed by 2 bases and the J gene end by 0 bases; junction bases not matched to a gene: 0. The V gene's germline CDR1 is MRHNA and CDR2 SNTAGT. The CDR3 has 16 amino acids. CDR3 coding DNA: TGTGCCAGCAGTGACGGGACTAGCTCTGGGGCCAACGTCCTGACTTTC. This translates into CASSDGTSSGANVLTF.

V usage is TRBV30 and J usage is TRBJ2-3; a weak D match, TRBD1 (5 bases). The CDR3 covers 13 residues. Between the trimmed V and J ends, which lost 0 bases and 6 bases, there was a span of 10 bases. The germline gives CDR1 GTSNPN, CDR2 SVGIG (reference sequence). CDR3 region: CAWSVDTVDTQYF. CDR3 in DNA: TGTGCCTGGAGTGTGGACACGGTGGATACGCAGTATTTT.

The chain employs TRBV4-1 and TRBJ2-1, with 7 bases aligning to TRBD1. CDR1 and CDR2 (germline): MGHRA, YSYEKL. V lost 4 bases and J lost 6; bases outside the gene matches: 6. The length of the CDR3 is 14 residues. Written as DNA, the CDR3 is TGCGCCAGCAGCCCGGGACAGATAGGCAATGAGCAGTTCTTC. The encoded protein is CASSPGQIGNEQFF.

The chain combines TRBV18 with TRBJ2-7, with TRBD2 identical over 9 bases. Looked up from germline, CDR1 is KGHSH and CDR2 is LQKENI. The CDR3 length is 16 residues. J gave up 6 bases and V 0 bases, and 9 bases lay outside the gene matches. The CDR3 here is CASSPPGAGGRLEQYF. In DNA, the CDR3 is TGTGCCAGCTCACCACCGGGAGCGGGAGGCCGTCTCGAGCAGTACTTC.

CDR3 sequence (DNA): TGTGCCAGCAGTTCCTGGACAGGGGTAGTCAATGGCTACACCTTC. It specifies CASSSWTGVVNGYTF. The chain recombines TRBV27 with TRBJ1-2; 9 bases are a match to TRBD1. The CDR3 loop spans 15 amino acids. V shed 4 bases, J shed 6 bases, and the junction held 9 bases outside the gene matches. Germline loops: CDR1 MNHEY, CDR2 SMNVEV (reference sequence).

DNA for the CDR3: TGTGCCAGCAGCCAATCTACTAGCGGGGGGCTCTCCTACAATGAGCAGTTCTTC. This translates into CASSQSTSGGLSYNEQFF. The rearrangement uses TRBV7-2 and TRBJ2-1, with 12 bases that match TRBD2. With 5 bases clipped from V and 0 bases from J, the junction kept 8 bases outside the gene matches. Germline loops: CDR1 SGHTA, CDR2 FQGNSA. This CDR3 comprises 18 residues.

This chain uses TRBV6-1 with TRBJ2-6, with D tentatively TRBD2 (6 bases). The V gene lost 3 bases and the J gene lost 1 base, with 7 bases spanning the gap. Germline V gene data show CDR1 as MNHNS and CDR2 as SASEGT. The CDR3 totals 15 residues. The CDR3 loop reads CASSEGGSGANVLTF. The CDR3 DNA reads as TGTGCCAGCAGTGAGGGGGGATCTGGGGCCAACGTCCTGACTTTC.

The chain has TRBV7-9 and TRBJ2-1; D not certain. The germline V gene has CDR1 SEHNR and CDR2 FQNEAQ (reference sequence). The CDR3 has 15 residues. The germline V and J ends were trimmed by 1 base and 3 bases, with 10 bases remaining between them. The CDR3 DNA sequence: TGTGCCAGCAGCTTAGTCAGCGCTAGCTACAATGAGCAGTTCTTC. It yields the protein CASSLVSASYNEQFF.

The genes are TRBV6-4 and TRBJ2-1; D perhaps matches TRBD1 (5 bases). CDR3 length: 16 amino acids. Trimming removed 3 bases from V and 2 bases from J, with 14 bases in between. Germline V gene sequence: CDR1 MRHNA, CDR2 SNTAGT. As DNA, the CDR3 is TGTGCCAGCAGTGAACAGGTCTATCCCCCCTACAATGAGCAGTTCTTC. Its protein product is CASSEQVYPPYNEQFF.